These T cell receptor beta chains were read from a single sample in a study of cytomegalovirus exposure and HLA in healthy donors. Libraries were prepared by immunoSEQ multiplex PCR; TCRdb keeps only in-frame clonotypes and omits some of them. The sample contains about 180,000 clones, less than 80% of which appear only once. The sequenced sample consisted of PBMCs. These receptors were obtained from a woman between 40 and 50 years old in good health and CMV-seronegative. Each CDR3 is given with its conserved first and last residue. D genes are given only for firm matches. Some rows have no size entry. The others give once, few or many, or a class for an expanded clone.

TRBJ2-3,-,-,TRBV7-9,TGTGCCAGCAGCCCCCATAGCCGGAGGGGCACAGATACGCAGTATTTT,CASSPHSRRGTDTQYF
TRBJ1-1,TRBD1,few,TRBV6-5,TGTGCCAGCAGCCGAGACAGGGTGAACACTGAAGCTTTCTTT,CASSRDRVNTEAFF
TRBJ2-7,TRBD2,-,TRBV29-1,TGCAGCGCCCGGGGGGGGCTGGCGGGGAGCTCCTACGAGCAGTACTTC,CSARGGLAGSSYEQYF
TRBJ2-5,-,once,TRBV10-3,TGTGCCATCAGGGCTTCGGGGACCCAGTACTTC,CAIRASGTQYF
TRBJ2-2,TRBD2,-,TRBV7-8,TGTGCCAGCGAGGGACTAGCGGCCATTAACACCGGGGAGCTGTTTTTT,CASEGLAAINTGELFF
TRBJ2-5,-,-,TRBV29-1,TGCAGCGTTGATACAGCTCGGGAGACCCAGTACTTC,CSVDTARETQYF
TRBJ2-3,TRBD2,-,TRBV6-5,TGTGCCAGCAAGCGGGGGGGGTACACAGATACGCAGTATTTT,CASKRGGYTDTQYF
TRBJ2-7,-,-,TRBV28,TGTGCCAGCAGCGCCCAGGGTGTGTACGAGCAGTACTTC,CASSAQGVYEQYF
TRBJ2-7,TRBD1,-,TRBV7-2,TGTGCCAGCAGCTCTGACAGGGCTAGCTCCTACGAGCAGTACTTC,CASSSDRASSYEQYF
TRBJ2-1,-,once,TRBV6-1,TGTGCCAGCAGCCCTAGGGGCAGGACGAATGAGCAGTTCTTC,CASSPRGRTNEQFF
TRBJ2-3,TRBD1,-,TRBV2,TGTGCCAGCAGGACAACGACAGGGACAGATACGCAGTATTTT,CASRTTTGTDTQYF
TRBJ2-1,TRBD2,-,TRBV5-4,TGTGCCAGCAGCCCGGCGGGCGGGGGGGCAAATGAGCAGTTCTTC,CASSPAGGGANEQFF
TRBJ2-2,TRBD1,-,TRBV27,TGTGCCAGCAGAACCCGACAGGGGCCGACGGGGGAGCTGTTTTTT,CASRTRQGPTGELFF
TRBJ1-4,-,few,TRBV30,TGTGCCTGGAGTGTACGCGGGGCTGGGGAAAAACTGTTTTTT,CAWSVRGAGEKLFF
TRBJ1-5,-,once,TRBV28,TGTGCCAGCAGTTTCCGCGGGGATAGCAATCAGCCCCAGCATTTT,CASSFRGDSNQPQHF
TRBJ2-7,TRBD2,-,TRBV5-1,TGCGCCAGCAGCGGATCCCAAGCGGGAAGAAATGAGGAGCAGTACTTC,CASSGSQAGRNEEQYF
TRBJ2-5,TRBD2,-,TRBV7-9,TGTGCCAGCAGGGGACTAGCGGGAGAGACCCAGTACTTC,CASRGLAGETQYF
TRBJ1-1,-,-,TRBV6-1,TGTGCCAGCAGTGAAAGAAGGTGGCAGCCAGCGGGAACTGAAGCTTTCTTT,CASSERRWQPAGTEAFF
TRBJ2-5,TRBD2,-,TRBV7-9,TGTGCCAGCAGCTTTACTAGCGGGAGGGCTGTATCGGAGACCCAGTACTTC,CASSFTSGRAVSETQYF
TRBJ2-3,-,-,TRBV11-2,TGTGCCAGCAGCTTTCAGCGGGGCACAGATACGCAGTATTTT,CASSFQRGTDTQYF
TRBJ2-1,-,few,TRBV7-3,TGTGCCAGCAGCTTAAATCAGCGGGTGGGAGGGGGTGAGCAGTTCTTC,CASSLNQRVGGGEQFF
TRBJ2-7,-,few,TRBV9,TGTGCCAGCAGCGTAAGGTCCGCGGACGAGCAGTACTTC,CASSVRSADEQYF
TRBJ1-2,TRBD1,-,TRBV6-5,TGTGCCAGCAGTTACCAGGGACAGAGCTATGGCTACACCTTC,CASSYQGQSYGYTF
TRBJ2-3,TRBD2,once,TRBV6-4,TGTGCCAGCAGTCCCCGGGTACTAGCGGGGGTGGATACGCAGTATTTT,CASSPRVLAGVDTQYF
TRBJ2-3,TRBD1,few,TRBV6-1,TGTGCCAGCAGTGAACCAGGGACAGCAGATACGCAGTATTTT,CASSEPGTADTQYF
TRBJ2-7,-,-,TRBV6-6,TGTGCCAGCAGTTACCCTGGACAGTACGAGCAGTACTTC,CASSYPGQYEQYF
TRBJ1-1,-,-,TRBV4-1,TGCGCCAGCAGTCGTAAAAAGGGGTCGGTTGAGACGAACACTGAAGCTTTCTTT,CASSRKKGSVETNTEAFF
TRBJ2-5,-,-,TRBV7-9,TGTGCCAGCAGCTCCGCGAGACTACGAGAGACCCAGTACTTC,CASSSARLRETQYF
TRBJ1-1,TRBD1,-,TRBV11-3,TGTGCCAGCAGCACCGGACAGGGAGGGCCTGAAGCTTTCTTT,CASSTGQGGPEAFF
TRBJ1-4,TRBD1,-,TRBV6-6,TGTGCCAGCAGGACTTACGACAGGGTTGGGGAAAAACTGTTTTTT,CASRTYDRVGEKLFF
TRBJ2-5,TRBD2,-,TRBV4-2,TGTGCCAGCAGCCAAGATGGGGGACTAGCGGGGGTCCTTTGGGAGACCCAGTACTTC,CASSQDGGLAGVLWETQYF
TRBJ2-3,-,-,TRBV2,TGTGCCAGCAGCGGGGGGCCGGGCACGCAGTATTTT,CASSGGPGTQYF
TRBJ1-5,-,-,TRBV19,TGTGCCAGTAGTATCAGGGTCAATCAGCCCCAGCATTTT,CASSIRVNQPQHF
TRBJ2-7,TRBD2,-,TRBV28,TGTGCCAGCAGTTCAACAACTAGCGGGGGTTCCTACGAGCAGTACTTC,CASSSTTSGGSYEQYF
TRBJ2-7,TRBD2,once,TRBV5-1,TGCGCCAGCAGCTCTCTAGCGGGGGGAGGCGAGCAGTACTTC,CASSSLAGGGEQYF
TRBJ1-6,-,-,TRBV5-1,TGCGCCAGCAGCTTGGAGCCAGGGAGGGTACGTGATTCACCCCTCCACTTT,CASSLEPGRVRDSPLHF
TRBJ1-5,TRBD1,-,TRBV28,TGTGCCAGCAGGGGGCGGGACAGGGTTTCTCGAAGCAATCAGCCCCAGCATTTT,CASRGRDRVSRSNQPQHF
TRBJ1-1,TRBD1,-,TRBV5-5,TGTGCCAGCAGCGTCACAGGGGGCACTGAAGCTTTCTTT,CASSVTGGTEAFF
TRBJ1-1,TRBD1,-,TRBV11-3,TGTGCCAGCAGCCTCAACAGGGGGACAGCTTTCTTT,CASSLNRGTAFF
TRBJ1-2,TRBD1,-,TRBV7-2,TGTGCCAGCAGACCACCGAGACAGGGGGTCAGCTATGGCTACACCTTC,CASRPPRQGVSYGYTF
TRBJ2-7,TRBD1,-,TRBV30,TGTGCCTGGTCGGGACAGGGATGGGGATACGAGCAGTACTTC,CAWSGQGWGYEQYF
TRBJ1-1,-,-,TRBV20-1,TGCAGTGCAAGCCCTAACACTGAAGCTTTCTTT,CSASPNTEAFF
TRBJ2-1,TRBD2,-,TRBV19,TGTGCCAGTAGTATATCCCTGGTGACTAGCGGGCCCTACAATGAGCAGTTCTTC,CASSISLVTSGPYNEQFF
TRBJ1-1,-,-,TRBV7-2,TGTGCCAGCAGCCCCACCGGCACTGAAGCTTTCTTT,CASSPTGTEAFF
TRBJ2-7,-,once,TRBV15,TGTGCCACCAGCAGAGAGGCAGGGTACGAGCAGTACTTC,CATSREAGYEQYF
TRBJ2-3,-,-,TRBV2,TGTGCCAGCAGTGATCGGCGGGCCAAGGGAGATACGCAGTATTTT,CASSDRRAKGDTQYF
TRBJ2-3,-,-,TRBV29-1,TGCAGCGCCTCAGGGTTTGGTCGGCAGCCAGACACGCAGTATTTT,CSASGFGRQPDTQYF
TRBJ1-2,-,-,TRBV30,TGTGCCTGGAGTCAGACAAGAGCCTATGGCTACACCTTC,CAWSQTRAYGYTF
TRBJ1-2,-,-,TRBV5-1,TGCGCCAGCAGCTTGGGCCGTAGGGAGGGCTACACCTTC,CASSLGRREGYTF
TRBJ2-1,TRBD1,-,TRBV19,TGTGCCAGTAGTCTTCCGGGACAGGGTGGGAATGAGCAGTTCTTC,CASSLPGQGGNEQFF